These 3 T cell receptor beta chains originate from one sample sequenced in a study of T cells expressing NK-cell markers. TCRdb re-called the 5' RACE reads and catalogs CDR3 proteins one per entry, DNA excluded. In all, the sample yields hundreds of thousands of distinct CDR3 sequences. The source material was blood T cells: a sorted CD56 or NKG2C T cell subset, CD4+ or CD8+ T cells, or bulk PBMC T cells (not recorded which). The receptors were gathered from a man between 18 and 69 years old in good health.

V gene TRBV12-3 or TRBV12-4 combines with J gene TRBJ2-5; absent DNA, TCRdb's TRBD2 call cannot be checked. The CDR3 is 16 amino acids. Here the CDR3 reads CASSFLTSGGQETQYF.

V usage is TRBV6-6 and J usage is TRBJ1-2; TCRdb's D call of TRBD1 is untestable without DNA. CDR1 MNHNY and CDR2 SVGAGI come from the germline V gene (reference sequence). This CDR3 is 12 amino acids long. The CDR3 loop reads CASTAEGLGYTF.

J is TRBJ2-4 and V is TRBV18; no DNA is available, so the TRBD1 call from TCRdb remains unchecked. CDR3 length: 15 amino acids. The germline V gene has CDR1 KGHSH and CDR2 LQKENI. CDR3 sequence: CASSPRAGQGEIQYF. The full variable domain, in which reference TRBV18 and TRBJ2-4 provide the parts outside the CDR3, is NAGVMQNPRHLVRRRGQEARLRCSPMKGHSHVYWYRQLPEEGLKFMVYLQKENIIDESGMPKERFSAEFPKEGPSILRIQQVVRGDSAAYFCASSPRAGQGEIQYFGAGTRLSVL.